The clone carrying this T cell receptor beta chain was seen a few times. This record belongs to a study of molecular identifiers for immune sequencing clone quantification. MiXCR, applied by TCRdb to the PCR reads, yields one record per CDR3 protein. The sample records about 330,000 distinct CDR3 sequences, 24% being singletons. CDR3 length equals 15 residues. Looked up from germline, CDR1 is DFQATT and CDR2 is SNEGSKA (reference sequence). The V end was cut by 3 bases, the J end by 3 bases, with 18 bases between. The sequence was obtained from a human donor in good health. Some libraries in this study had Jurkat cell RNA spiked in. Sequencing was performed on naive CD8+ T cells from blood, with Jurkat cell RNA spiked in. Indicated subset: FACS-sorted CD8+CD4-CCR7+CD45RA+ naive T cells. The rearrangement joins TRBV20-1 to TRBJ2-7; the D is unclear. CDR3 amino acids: CSASWVEGLVYEQYF. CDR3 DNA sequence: TGCAGTGCTAGTTGGGTTGAAGGATTGGTCTACGAGCAGTACTTC.